The clone carrying this TCR beta chain was counted between two and nine times. The antigen remains undetermined. The whole isolated RNA underwent reverse transcription, so sequencing captured expressed TCRB transcripts. TCRdb's copy holds only in-frame clones and misses some; the assay was immunoSEQ multiplex PCR. The data show 600,000 to 700,000 clones, roughly an eighth seen once. Germline V CDR1 and CDR2: ENHRY, SYGVKD. Losses at the gene ends were 5 bases for V and 9 bases for J; bases not matched to a gene: 6. The length of the CDR3 is 14 residues. The sample is drawn from a study of beta chain features in type 1 diabetes. Study-wide results and caveats: Moderate but significant shortening of TCRB CDR3s was recorded in all four CD4+ subsets from Type 1 diabetes patients.

The clonotype comes from a man aged 18-30 years with type 1 diabetes. J is TRBJ2-1 and V is TRBV10-3; 11 nucleotides align to TRBD1. What was sequenced was naive CD4+ T cells from blood. The CDR3 protein is CAISPGQGVGEQFF. CDR3 bases: TGTGCCATCAGTCCGGGACAGGGGGTGGGTGAGCAGTTCTTC.